This TCR beta chain appears in the sequencing data of a study of resident and recirculating memory T cells in vitiligo. In the case of this clone: The antigen remains undetermined.

This CDR3 has 15 residues. Germline V lookup: CDR1 MDHEN, CDR2 SYDVKM. V was cut by 5 bases and J by 5 bases, with 18 bases left in between. Sequenced by immunoSEQ multiplex PCR; TCRdb stores in-frame clones only, minus some. The table shows 70,000 to 75,000 clones, with approximately 89% occurring only once. Study outcomes and limitations: Non-conserved TCRs across sites and patients suggested distinct clones per lesion.

The clonotype comes from a male donor with vitiligo. J is TRBJ1-1 and V is TRBV28, with D tentatively TRBD1 (6 bases). The sequenced sample was blood. The CDR3 DNA reads TGTGCCAGCAGTGGAGATACAGGGTTCGGTACTGAAGCTTTCTTT. Its protein is CASSGDTGFGTEAFF. The full variable domain, rest sourced from reference TRBV28 and TRBJ1-1, is DVKVTQSSRYLVKRTGEKVFLECVQDMDHENMFWYRQDPGLGLRLIYFSYDVKMKEKGDIPEGYSVSREKKERFSLILESASTNQTSMYLCASSGDTGFGTEAFFGQGTRLTVV.